Listed below are T cell receptor beta chains from one sample, sequenced in a study of identical twins. TCRdb re-analysed the 5' RACE reads in MiXCR, keeping a single row per CDR3 protein. In the table there are some 600,000 distinct CDR3 sequences, roughly 6.6% of which are singletons. The sample was also reused in another study, on yellow fever vaccine responses in identical twins.

The sequenced material came from PBMCs. The source is a woman younger than 30 in good health. CDR3s include the opening cysteine and the closing phenylalanine or tryptophan. The D gene is left open where the match is weak. Rows give clone size only sometimes, using once, few, many, or a class for an expanded clone.

j_call,v_call,clone_size,d_call,cdr3_aa,cdr3_nt
TRBJ1-2,TRBV28,many,.,CASRLKYGYTF,TGTGCCAGCAGGTTAAAGTATGGCTACACCTTC
TRBJ1-4,TRBV7-9,.,.,CASSAAEKLFF,TGTGCCAGCAGCGCAGCTGAAAAACTGTTTTTT
TRBJ2-7,TRBV5-8,few,TRBD1,CASSFGTGKREQYF,TGTGCCAGCAGCTTCGGGACAGGTAAAAGGGAGCAGTACTTC
TRBJ2-5,TRBV4-2,few,.,CASSHTDPQETQYF,TGTGCCAGCAGCCACACAGACCCCCAAGAGACCCAGTACTTC
TRBJ1-6,TRBV6-1,many,.,CASKAGDYNSPLHF,TGTGCCAGCAAGGCAGGGGATTATAATTCACCCCTCCACTTT
TRBJ2-2,TRBV9,few,TRBD2,CASSVVLAGTGELFF,TGTGCCAGCAGCGTAGTACTAGCGGGCACCGGGGAGCTGTTTTTT
TRBJ2-6,TRBV12-3/TRBV12-4,few,.,CASTIFEWGSGANVLTF,TGTGCCAGCACTATCTTCGAGTGGGGGTCTGGGGCCAACGTCCTGACTTTC
TRBJ2-1,TRBV29-1,.,.,CSVASLGNEQFF,TGCAGCGTTGCATCCCTAGGAAATGAGCAGTTCTTC
TRBJ1-1,TRBV5-6,many,.,CASSLDRSRTEAFF,TGTGCCAGCAGCTTGGACAGGTCAAGGACTGAAGCTTTCTTT
TRBJ2-7,TRBV29-1,many,.,CSVGGYRYEQYF,TGCAGCGTTGGGGGATACAGATACGAGCAGTACTTC
TRBJ2-1,TRBV6-2/TRBV6-3,.,TRBD2,CASRFSGRISEQFF,TGTGCCAGCAGGTTTAGCGGGAGAATAAGTGAGCAGTTCTTC
TRBJ1-4,TRBV6-5,many,.,CASSYSGTKTKLFF,TGTGCCAGCAGTTACTCCGGGACAAAAACTAAACTGTTTTTT
TRBJ2-3,TRBV15,few,.,CATSRDRRDNDTQYF,TGTGCCACCAGCAGAGATCGGCGGGATAATGATACGCAGTATTTT
TRBJ1-1,TRBV20-1,.,.,CSARNPQHPEDTEAFF,TGCAGTGCTAGAAACCCACAACACCCGGAGGACACTGAAGCTTTCTTT
TRBJ1-1,TRBV2,many,.,CASSEGDEAFF,TGTGCCAGCAGTGAGGGGGATGAAGCTTTCTTT
TRBJ2-7,TRBV5-1,once,.,CASSTNREISYEQYF,TGCGCCAGCAGCACCAACAGGGAAATCTCCTACGAGCAGTACTTC